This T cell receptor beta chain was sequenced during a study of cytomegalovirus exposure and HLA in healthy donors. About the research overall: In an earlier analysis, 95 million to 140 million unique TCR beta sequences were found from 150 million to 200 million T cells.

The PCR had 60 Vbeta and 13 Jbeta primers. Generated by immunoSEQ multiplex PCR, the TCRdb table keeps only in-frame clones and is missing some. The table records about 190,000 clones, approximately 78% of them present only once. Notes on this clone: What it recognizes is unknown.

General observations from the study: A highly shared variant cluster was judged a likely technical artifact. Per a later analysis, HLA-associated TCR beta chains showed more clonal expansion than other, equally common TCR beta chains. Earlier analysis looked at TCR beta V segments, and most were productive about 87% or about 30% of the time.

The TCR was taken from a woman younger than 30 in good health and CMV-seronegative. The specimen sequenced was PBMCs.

Written as DNA, the CDR3 is TGTGCCAGCAGCTTCTTAGCGGGAGTTCCAGATACGCAGTATTTT. Translation: CASSFLAGVPDTQYF. The V and J genes are TRBV7-3 and TRBJ2-3; the match to TRBD2 covers 9 bases. Germline CDR1 is SGHTA and CDR2 is FQGTGA. CDR3 length: 15 amino acids. J gave up 4 bases and V 3 bases, and 5 bases lay outside the gene matches.